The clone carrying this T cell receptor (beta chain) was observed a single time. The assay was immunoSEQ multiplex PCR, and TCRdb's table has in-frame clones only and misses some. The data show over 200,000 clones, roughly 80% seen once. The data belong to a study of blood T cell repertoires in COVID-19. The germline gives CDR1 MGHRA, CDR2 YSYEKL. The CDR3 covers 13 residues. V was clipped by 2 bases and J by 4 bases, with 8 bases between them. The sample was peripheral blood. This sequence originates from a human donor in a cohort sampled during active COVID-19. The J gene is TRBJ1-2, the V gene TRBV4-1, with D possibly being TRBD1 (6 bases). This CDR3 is CASSQRQAYGYTF. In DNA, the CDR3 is TGCGCCAGCAGCCAACGACAGGCCTATGGCTACACCTTC.